The 30 T cell receptor beta chains listed next were all sequenced from one sample in a study of T cell responses to AZD1222 COVID-19 vaccine. Some clones are missing from TCRdb's copy, which holds only in-frame ones; the method was immunoSEQ multiplex PCR. The sample lists some 150,000 clones, 75% to 85% occurring once. This material consisted of peripheral blood, taken on day 0 of MenACWY control vaccination. All receptors derive from an adult in good health.

V is TRBV28 and J is TRBJ1-1, with D unresolved. Germline CDR1 reads MDHEN; CDR2 reads SYDVKM. Trimming cost V 4 bases and J 6 bases, with 18 bases left between them. The CDR3 has 15 residues. The DNA for the CDR3 is TGTGCCAGCAGTTCGGTCCTTTCGTTCCCCCCTGAAGCTTTCTTT. Translation: CASSSVLSFPPEAFF.

V usage is TRBV3-1 (or the pseudogene TRBV3-2) and J usage is TRBJ2-2; tentative D call: TRBD2 (5 bases). Between the trimmed V and J ends, which lost 4 bases and 6 bases, there was a span of 12 bases. The CDR3 covers 14 residues. Germline loops: CDR1 LGHDT, CDR2 YNNKEL (reference sequence). CDR3 sequence: CASSLPEGPGELFF. The CDR3 DNA follows: TGTGCCAGCAGCCTTCCTGAGGGTCCCGGGGAGCTGTTTTTT.

This clone has only one observation. The rearrangement joins TRBV19 to TRBJ2-6; 8 nucleotides match TRBD1. CDR1 and CDR2 from the germline V gene are LNHDA and SQIVND (reference sequence). Trimming took 1 base from V and 0 from J; bases not matched to a gene: 8. This CDR3 is built from 19 residues. CDR3: CASSIGRDRGISGANVLTF. DNA for the CDR3: TGTGCCAGTAGTATAGGGCGAGACAGGGGAATCTCTGGGGCCAACGTCCTGACTTTC.

This clone showed up just once. The chain carries TRBV11-1 and TRBJ2-3, with 14 bases that match TRBD2. There are 16 residues in the CDR3. Germline V lookup: CDR1 SGHAT, CDR2 FQDESV (reference sequence). The V gene end was trimmed by 3 bases and the J gene end by 5 bases; junction bases not matched to a gene: 4. The DNA of the CDR3 is TGTGCCAGCAGCTTCAGGACTAGCGGGGGGAGAGATACGCAGTATTTT. Translation gives CASSFRTSGGRDTQYF.

This chain uses TRBV6-6 with TRBJ2-3, with D possibly being TRBD1 or TRBD2 (5 bases each). The CDR3 covers 15 residues. Between the trimmed V and J ends, which lost 7 bases and 0 bases, there was a span of 14 bases. The germline V gene encodes CDR1 MNHNY and CDR2 SVGAGI (reference sequence). CDR3 loop: CASTQRGSSTDTQYF. The CDR3 DNA reads as TGTGCCAGCACCCAACGGGGCTCTAGCACAGATACGCAGTATTTT.

This clone was detected only once. The chain has TRBV19 and TRBJ2-3; 9 nucleotides line up with TRBD1. This CDR3 is built from 14 residues. The V gene's germline CDR1 is LNHDA and CDR2 SQIVND (reference sequence). With V trimmed by 3 bases and J by 6 bases, 4 bases remained unmatched. For the CDR3, the DNA is TGTGCCAGTAGTATGGGGACAGGGTCGGATACGCAGTATTTT. This sequence encodes CASSMGTGSDTQYF.

V gene TRBV5-1 combines with J gene TRBJ1-1; a possible D gene is TRBD1 (5 bases). The CDR3 runs to 15 residues. Germline V lookup: CDR1 SGHRS, CDR2 YFSETQ. Trimming cost V 0 bases and J 2 bases, with 11 bases left between them. This CDR3 reads CASSLGGPTNTEAFF. In DNA, the CDR3 is TGCGCCAGCAGCTTGGGGGGACCAACTAACACTGAAGCTTTCTTT.

The CDR3 sequence is CASSPVVEGTNEKLFF. The CDR3 DNA sequence: TGTGCCAGCAGCCCTGTTGTGGAGGGGACTAATGAAAAACTGTTTTTT. V is TRBV7-6 and J is TRBJ1-4, with a possible D match to TRBD1 (5 bases). This CDR3 is 16 amino acids long. Trimming took 5 bases from V and 2 from J, leaving 15 bases between them. Germline CDR1 and CDR2: SGHVS and FNYEAQ.

V and J are TRBV5-8 and TRBJ2-4, with 8 bases that match TRBD1. Per the germline V gene, CDR1 is SGHTS and CDR2 is YDEGEE. Trimming removed 3 bases from V and 9 bases from J; junction bases left unmatched: 17. The CDR3 runs 17 residues. The CDR3 DNA reads TGTGCCAGCAGCTCCCAGGGGGCGCAAGTTCGTAAAGGCATTCAGTACTTC. Its protein is CASSSQGAQVRKGIQYF.

The chain carries TRBV11-1 and TRBJ1-5; 8 bases fit TRBD1. Germline-derived CDR1 and CDR2 are SGHAT and FQDESV (reference sequence). This CDR3 is 15 amino acids long. The V segment lost 5 bases and the J segment 3 bases; nucleotides outside the gene matches: 6. The CDR3 DNA sequence: TGTGCCAGCAGCCCCGGGACAGGTCCCAATCAGCCCCAGCATTTT. Translating it yields CASSPGTGPNQPQHF.

The chain joins TRBV6-5 to TRBJ1-4; D ambiguous. The ends were cut back, 7 bases at V and 7 bases at J, with 16 bases in the middle. Germline values: CDR1 MNHEY, CDR2 SVGAGI. CDR3 length equals 14 residues. The CDR3 nucleotides are TGTGCCAGCACCCCCCTAGGGTTAGCTGAAAAACTGTTTTTT. Translation: CASTPLGLAEKLFF.

In its sample, this clone was seen many times. The genes are TRBV14 and TRBJ2-6; no clear D. Trimming took off 4 bases at V and 3 bases at J, with 7 bases between the two ends. Germline assignment: CDR1 SGHDN and CDR2 FVKESK. The CDR3 covers 14 residues. The CDR3 coding sequence is TGTGCCAGCAGCCCCTTGGGTGGGGCCAACGTCCTGACTTTC. Translating it yields CASSPLGGANVLTF.

The V call is TRBV4-1, the J call TRBJ1-6; possible D gene TRBD1, 6 bases. Germline V CDR1 and CDR2: MGHRA, YSYEKL. Between the trimmed V and J ends, which lost 1 base and 9 bases, there was a span of 13 bases. The CDR3 has 15 amino acids. The CDR3 region is CASSQVGGPGSPLHF. The CDR3 DNA follows: TGCGCCAGCAGCCAAGTCGGGGGGCCGGGTTCACCCCTCCACTTT.

This clone was counted once. The J gene is TRBJ1-3, the V gene TRBV13; D ambiguous. CDR3 length: 17 amino acids. Trimming left V 0 bases short and J 0 bases short, with 12 bases between. Germline CDR1 PRHDT, CDR2 FYEKMQ (reference sequence). For the CDR3, the DNA is TGTGCCAGCAGCTTAGGGACCCCCGGAAGCTCTGGAAACACCATATATTTT. This translates into CASSLGTPGSSGNTIYF. Supplemented by reference TRBV13 and TRBJ1-3, the full variable domain reads AAGVIQSPRHLIKEKRETATLKCYPIPRHDTVYWYQQGPGQDPQFLISFYEKMQSDKGSIPDRFSAQQFSDYHSELNMSSLELGDSALYFCASSLGTPGSSGNTIYFGEGSWLTVV.

The chain combines TRBV21-1 with TRBJ1-5. TRBV21-1 is given as a pseudogene. CDR3 length equals 10 residues. In nucleotides, the CDR3 is TGTGCCAGCCGAGATCAGCCCCAGCATTTT. Its protein product is CASRDQPQHF.

For this clone: The germline gene is not matched at one end of the junction; a read error may be the cause. The V gene is TRBV2, the J gene TRBJ1-1; D is unclear. Germline assignment: CDR1 SNHLY and CDR2 FYNNEI. The CDR3 is made up of 15 amino acids. The CDR3 protein is CASSELPEGNAETFF. CDR3 bases: TGTGCCAGCAGTGAACTTCCTGAAGGGAACGCTGAAACTTTCTTT. The complete variable domain, with remaining parts taken from reference TRBV2 and TRBJ1-1, reads EPEVTQTPSHQVTQMGQEVILRCVPISNHLYFYWYRQILGQKVEFLVSFYNNEISEKSEIFDDQFSVERPDGSNFTLKIRSTKLEDSAMYFCASSELPEGNAETFFGQGTRLTVV.

The chain uses TRBV21-1 and TRBJ2-7; the table's D call TRBD1 went unverified against the DNA. TRBV21-1 is recorded as a pseudogene. This CDR3 contains 18 residues. The CDR3 DNA reads as TGTGCCAGCAGCAAAGCGCACCTCGACAGGGGGCTCTATTGGGAGCAGTACTTC. This encodes CASSKAHLDRGLYWEQYF.

The rearrangement joins TRBV7-9 to TRBJ2-2; no reliable D call. This CDR3 region has 15 residues. V lost 3 bases, J lost 4 bases, and 12 bases lay in between. Germline values: CDR1 SEHNR, CDR2 FQNEAQ (reference sequence). CDR3 bases: TGTGCCAGCAGCTTCATCAAACCGGGCACCGGGGAGCTGTTTTTT. Translation: CASSFIKPGTGELFF. Using reference TRBV7-9 and TRBJ2-2 for the parts outside the CDR3, the full variable domain is DTGVSQNPRHKITKRGQNVTFRCDPISEHNRLYWYRQTLGQGPEFLTYFQNEAQLEKSRLLSDRFSAERPKGSFSTLEIQRTEQGDSAMYLCASSFIKPGTGELFFGEGSRLTVL.

V and J are TRBV29-1 and TRBJ2-5, with 10 bases fitting TRBD2. Trimming took 2 bases from V and 5 from J; bases not matched to a gene: 5. The CDR3 is 14 residues long. CDR1 and CDR2 (germline): SQVTM, ANQGSEA. This CDR3 reads CSVEKRGGSETQYF. In DNA form, the CDR3 reads TGCAGCGTTGAAAAGCGGGGGGGTTCGGAGACCCAGTACTTC.

This sequence joins TRBV5-4 and TRBJ2-1; 8 nucleotides line up with TRBD2. Trimming cost V 4 bases and J 5 bases; bases outside gene matches: 11. CDR1 is SGHNT and CDR2 is YYREEE in the germline V gene (reference sequence). The CDR3 is 16 amino acids. CDR3 sequence reads: CASSRGTRRNNNEQFF. Written as DNA, the CDR3 is TGTGCCAGCAGCCGAGGGACTAGAAGGAACAACAATGAGCAGTTCTTC.

The rearrangement links TRBV4-2 to TRBJ1-2; D remains unclear. Looked up from germline, CDR1 is LGHNA and CDR2 is YNFKEQ. The CDR3 has 14 residues. The V end lost 0 bases, the J end lost 4 bases, and 9 bases lay between the germline ends. The CDR3 here is CASSQDTGTYGYTF. CDR3 nucleotides: TGTGCCAGCAGCCAAGATACCGGCACCTATGGCTACACCTTC.

This clone appeared a single time. The chain couples TRBV2 to TRBJ2-3; a possible D gene is TRBD1 (6 bases). The length of the CDR3 is 15 residues. With 6 bases removed from V and 1 base from J, the gap between germline ends came to 14 bases. The germline V gene encodes CDR1 SNHLY and CDR2 FYNNEI. The CDR3 region is CASRVNRVGTDTQYF. The CDR3 DNA reads as TGTGCCAGCAGGGTCAACAGGGTCGGCACAGATACGCAGTATTTT.

This clone appeared a single time. J is TRBJ1-2 and V is TRBV6-5, with D possibly being TRBD1 (6 bases). Trimming left V 7 bases short and J 7 bases short, with 13 bases between. The CDR3 length is 12 residues. CDR1 and CDR2 (germline): MNHEY, SVGAGI. CDR3 nucleotides: TGTGCCAGCACAAAGCCAGGGGCTGGCTACACCTTC. Its translation: CASTKPGAGYTF.

The chain uses TRBV2 and TRBJ2-5; a possible D gene is TRBD1 (5 bases). The germline V and J ends were trimmed by 6 bases and 0 bases, with 11 bases remaining between them. Germline V gene lookup returns CDR1 SNHLY and CDR2 FYNNEI. This CDR3 contains 14 residues. The CDR3, as DNA: TGTGCCAGCAGCGCCTCCAGGGACCAAGAGACCCAGTACTTC. Its translation is CASSASRDQETQYF.

J is TRBJ2-3 and V is TRBV4-1, with D perhaps matching TRBD1 (6 bases). CDR3 size: 13 residues. Germline V lookup: CDR1 MGHRA, CDR2 YSYEKL. Trimming removed 3 bases at V and 4 bases at J, with 8 bases between. CDR3 bases: TGCGCCAGCAGCCACAACAGGGCAGATACGCAGTATTTT. As protein: CASSHNRADTQYF.

The chain recombines TRBV6-6 with TRBJ2-2; 9 nucleotides line up with TRBD1. Germline CDR1 reads MNHNY; CDR2 reads SVGAGI (reference sequence). This CDR3 is built from 14 residues. V lost 6 bases to trimming and J lost 6 bases; unmatched junction nucleotides: 5. The CDR3 spells CASSRDRVAGELFF. CDR3 DNA sequence: TGTGCCAGCAGCCGGGACAGGGTCGCCGGGGAGCTGTTTTTT.

V and J are TRBV2 and TRBJ1-1; D unresolved. Germline CDR1 reads SNHLY; CDR2 reads FYNNEI. The CDR3 length is 15 residues. V was shortened by 0 bases and J by 0 bases, with 8 bases between the two germline ends. Written as DNA, the CDR3 is TGTGCCAGCAGTGAAGCGGAACTAGTGAACACTGAAGCTTTCTTT. Encoded protein: CASSEAELVNTEAFF.

The genes are TRBV10-3 and TRBJ2-7; D possibly corresponds to TRBD1 (5 bases). The CDR3 is made up of 12 amino acids. Germline V gene lookup returns CDR1 ENHRY and CDR2 SYGVKD. V lost 4 bases to trimming and J lost 5 bases, with 9 bases between them. CDR3 DNA: TGTGCCATCAGTGGGGGCAGGGACGAGCAGTACTTC. Translated, it gives CAISGGRDEQYF.

The DNA of the CDR3 is TGTGCCAGCAGCTTGTGGGGGGGCCCGGGTGAAGCTTTCTTT. It codes for CASSLWGGPGEAFF. This sequence joins TRBV5-4 and TRBJ1-1; tentatively, D is TRBD1 (6 bases). Germline CDR1 and CDR2: SGHNT and YYREEE (reference sequence). CDR3 length: 14 residues. The ends were cut back, 1 base at V and 7 bases at J, with 14 bases in the middle.

The rearrangement joins TRBV12-3 or TRBV12-4 to TRBJ1-1; D call uncertain. V lost 3 bases to trimming and J lost 5 bases, with 10 bases between them. The CDR3 has 13 residues. For the CDR3, the DNA is TGTGCCAGCAGTTTTCACAGTTTTACTGAAGCTTTCTTT. Amino acid sequence: CASSFHSFTEAFF.